These 18 T cell receptor beta chains came from one sample sequenced in a study of T-cell reconstitution after alpha-beta-depleted transplantation in children. Unique molecular identifiers were used in preparing the TCRbeta library. TCRdb redid the calling of the PCR reads with MiXCR, one entry per CDR3 protein. The sample carries some 830,000 distinct CDR3 sequences, about 15% recorded once. This sample comprised PBMCs, mostly from graft donor cells, obtained 360 days after TCRalphabeta/CD19-depleted stem cell transplant. These receptors were collected from a male patient between 5 and 17 years old who had a stem cell transplant for acute lymphoblastic leukemia, so the T cells may come from the graft donor.

This clonotype turned up a few times. The V and J genes are TRBV5-6 and TRBJ2-2; possibly TRBD2 for D (6 bases). Germline V gene data show CDR1 as SGHDT and CDR2 as YYEEEE. This CDR3 has 16 residues. With 1 base removed from V and 3 bases from J, the gap between germline ends came to 13 bases. The CDR3 region has the DNA TGTGCCAGCAGCTTGTTGGGGTCTAGCGACACCGGGGAGCTGTTTTTT. As protein: CASSLLGSSDTGELFF.

This clonotype was picked up a small number of times. The chain joins TRBV27 to TRBJ2-1, with 7 bases identical to TRBD1. The CDR3 loop spans 15 amino acids. Germline values: CDR1 MNHEY, CDR2 SMNVEV (reference sequence). The ends lost 5 bases at V and 5 bases at J; junction bases unmatched: 9. CDR3 sequence (DNA): TGTGCCAGCAGTCTAACAGGGGTGAGAAACAATGAGCAGTTCTTC. Its translation: CASSLTGVRNNEQFF.

J is TRBJ2-7 and V is TRBV27; TRBD2 aligns across 8 bases. Trimming took 6 bases from V and 3 from J; bases not matched to a gene: 10. The CDR3 is 15 amino acids. CDR1 is MNHEY, CDR2 SMNVEV, per germline (reference sequence). This chain's CDR3 is CASSAPTSADYEQYF. The CDR3 region has the DNA TGTGCCAGCAGCGCCCCGACTAGCGCGGACTACGAGCAGTACTTC.

V and J are TRBV12-3 or TRBV12-4 and TRBJ2-1; D could derive from TRBD1 or TRBD2 (5 bases each). The CDR3 runs to 19 residues. V lost 11 bases and J 1 base, leaving 30 bases between the germline ends. CDR3 in DNA: TGTGCCCTCAGTTTGGACCCCATTCTGAGGGCAGGGTCCTACAATGAGCAGTTCTTC. This translates into CALSLDPILRAGSYNEQFF.

This clonotype was detected only a few times. CDR3 sequence reads: CASSGTGYGYTF. As DNA, the CDR3 is TGTGCCAGCAGTGGGACAGGCTATGGCTACACCTTC. This chain uses TRBV2 with TRBJ1-2; 7 nucleotides agree with TRBD1. The junction had 0 bases not matched to a gene; V was cut back by 4 bases and J by 4 bases. Germline loops: CDR1 SNHLY, CDR2 FYNNEI. The CDR3 runs 12 residues.

The CDR3 loop is CASSRTAGRSNYGYTF. The CDR3 DNA is TGTGCCAGCAGTCGCACCGCCGGAAGATCCAACTATGGCTACACCTTC. The chain combines TRBV9 with TRBJ1-2; D uncertain. Germline loops: CDR1 SGDLS, CDR2 YYNGEE. Trimming removed 5 bases at V and 2 bases at J, with 19 bases between. CDR3 length equals 16 residues.

The gene calls are TRBV5-1 and TRBJ1-5; 8 nucleotides match TRBD1. CDR3 length: 15 amino acids. Looked up from germline, CDR1 is SGHRS and CDR2 is YFSETQ. After removal of 3 bases from V and 3 bases from J, the junction contained 5 bases not matched to a gene. The DNA of the CDR3 is TGCGCCAGCAGCTCCGGGACAGGATACAATCAGCCCCAGCATTTT. Translation gives CASSSGTGYNQPQHF.

This clonotype has a count of ten or more. The chain has TRBV25-1 and TRBJ1-3; D remains ambiguous. In germline, CDR1 is MGHDK, CDR2 SYGVNS. The CDR3 runs to 13 residues. V lost 5 bases and J 4 bases, leaving 9 bases between the germline ends. The CDR3 DNA is TGTGCCAGCAGTCGAGTTCTCGGAAACACCATATATTTT. Translated: CASSRVLGNTIYF.

Many counts were recorded for this clonotype. The chain carries TRBV14 and TRBJ2-7; D unresolved. V was trimmed by 1 base and J by 2 bases, leaving 9 bases between them. Germline CDR1 SGHDN, CDR2 FVKESK. CDR3 length equals 14 residues. DNA of the CDR3: TGTGCCAGCAGCCAAGTGGCAGGACCCTACGAGCAGTACTTC. This sequence encodes CASSQVAGPYEQYF.

This chain joins TRBV7-3 and TRBJ1-3; D unclear. This CDR3 contains 15 residues. Germline lookup yields CDR1 SGHTA and CDR2 FQGTGA. Trimming took 2 bases from V and 2 from J, leaving 10 bases between them. CDR3 DNA: TGTGCCAGCAGCTTATCGGCGGGCCCTGGAAACACCATATATTTT. Translation: CASSLSAGPGNTIYF.

This sequence joins TRBV11-2 and TRBJ2-6; perhaps TRBD2 as D (5 bases). The V gene's germline CDR1 is SGHAT and CDR2 FQNNGV. The CDR3 is made up of 19 amino acids. The ends were cut back, 1 base at V and 0 bases at J, with 16 bases in the middle. The CDR3 loop reads CASSLGRGGRVSGANVLTF. CDR3 coding DNA: TGTGCCAGCAGCTTAGGCCGCGGAGGACGGGTCTCTGGGGCCAACGTCCTGACTTTC.

Note on this clonotype: An end of the junction differs from the germline gene, which may be a read error. The chain links TRBV6-1 to TRBJ1-2; 7 bases agree with TRBD1. The CDR3 is 14 amino acids. CDR1 is MNHNS and CDR2 is SASEGT in the germline V gene. The CDR3 DNA follows: TGTGCCAGCAGGGAAGGACAGGTCAGCTATGGCTACACCTTC. It codes for CASREGQVSYGYTF.

The V gene is TRBV2, the J gene TRBJ2-3, with 15 bases that match TRBD2. Germline-derived CDR1 and CDR2 are SNHLY and FYNNEI. V was pared by 0 bases and J by 3 bases, with 4 bases of the junction left unmatched. The CDR3 runs 18 residues. The chain's CDR3 is CASSEAGGLAGGTDTQYF. CDR3 sequence (DNA): TGTGCCAGCAGTGAAGCTGGGGGACTAGCGGGAGGTACAGATACGCAGTATTTT.

This clonotype came up many times. The V gene is TRBV20-1, the J gene TRBJ2-3, with 13 nucleotides matching TRBD2. The CDR3 is 17 residues long. V shed 4 bases, J shed 4 bases, and the junction held 11 bases outside the gene matches. CDR1 and CDR2 (germline): DFQATT, SNEGSKA (reference sequence). CDR3 region: CSANAPELAGGSDTQYF. The CDR3 nucleotides are TGCAGTGCTAACGCCCCGGAACTAGCGGGAGGGTCAGATACGCAGTATTTT.

CDR3 sequence reads: CASSLGSSWGFGNEQFF. In nucleotides, the CDR3 is TGTGCCAGCAGCTTAGGCAGTAGCTGGGGATTTGGCAATGAGCAGTTCTTC. The chain couples TRBV11-3 to TRBJ2-1; D remains ambiguous. Germline CDR1 SGHNT, CDR2 YENEEA. This CDR3 is built from 17 residues. The germline V and J ends were trimmed by 1 base and 6 bases, with 19 bases remaining between them. The full variable domain, rest sourced from reference TRBV11-3 and TRBJ2-1, is EAGVVQSPRYKIIEKKQPVAFWCNPISGHNTLYWYLQNLGQGPELLIRYENEEAVDDSQLPKDRFSAERLKGVDSTLKIQPAELGDSAVYLCASSLGSSWGFGNEQFFGPGTRLTVL.

The chain joins TRBV20-1 to TRBJ1-5; D not certain. Per germline, CDR1 DFQATT and CDR2 SNEGSKA (reference sequence). Trimming removed 3 bases from V and 4 bases from J, with 13 bases in between. CDR3 size: 14 residues. The CDR3 DNA follows: TGCAGTGCTAGGTGGAATGGACGGAATCAGCCCCAGCATTTT. This encodes CSARWNGRNQPQHF.

The J gene is TRBJ2-5, the V gene TRBV27; the match to TRBD2 covers 7 bases. CDR3 length: 14 residues. Germline V gene data show CDR1 as MNHEY and CDR2 as SMNVEV (reference sequence). Trimming removed 5 bases from V and 5 bases from J; junction bases left unmatched: 8. CDR3 nucleotide sequence: TGTGCCAGCAGTCACGGACTAGAGGGGGAGACCCAGTACTTC. Amino acids: CASSHGLEGETQYF.

This clonotype was observed a few times. This chain joins TRBV9 and TRBJ2-7, with 7 bases identical to TRBD2. Germline-derived CDR1 and CDR2 are SGDLS and YYNGEE. This CDR3 region has 14 residues. J lost 0 bases, V lost 3 bases, and 3 bases had no gene match. CDR3 coding DNA: TGTGCCAGCAGCGAACGCGGGAGCTCCTACGAGCAGTACTTC. Amino acids: CASSERGSSYEQYF. Looking up the rest from reference TRBV9 and TRBJ2-7 gives the full variable domain: DSGVTQTPKHLITATGQRVTLRCSPRSGDLSVYWYQQSLDQGLQFLIQYYNGEERAKGNILERFSAQQFPDLHSELNLSSLELGDSALYFCASSERGSSYEQYFGPGTRLTVT.